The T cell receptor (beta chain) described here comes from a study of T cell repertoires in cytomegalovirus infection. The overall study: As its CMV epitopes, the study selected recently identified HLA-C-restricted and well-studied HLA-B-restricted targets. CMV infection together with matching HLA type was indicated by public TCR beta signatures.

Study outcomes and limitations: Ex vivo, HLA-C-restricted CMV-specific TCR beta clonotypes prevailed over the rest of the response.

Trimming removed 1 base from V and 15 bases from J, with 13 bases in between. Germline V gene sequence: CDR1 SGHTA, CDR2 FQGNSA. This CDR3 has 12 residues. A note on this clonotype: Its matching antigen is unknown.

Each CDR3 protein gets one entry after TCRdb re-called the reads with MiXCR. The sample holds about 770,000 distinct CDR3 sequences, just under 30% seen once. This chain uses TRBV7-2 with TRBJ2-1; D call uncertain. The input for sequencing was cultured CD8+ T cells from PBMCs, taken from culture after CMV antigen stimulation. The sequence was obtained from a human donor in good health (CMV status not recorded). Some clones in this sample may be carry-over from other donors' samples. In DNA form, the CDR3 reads TGTGCCAGCAGCTTAGTTGCGAGCCCGGGGTTCTTC. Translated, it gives CASSLVASPGFF.